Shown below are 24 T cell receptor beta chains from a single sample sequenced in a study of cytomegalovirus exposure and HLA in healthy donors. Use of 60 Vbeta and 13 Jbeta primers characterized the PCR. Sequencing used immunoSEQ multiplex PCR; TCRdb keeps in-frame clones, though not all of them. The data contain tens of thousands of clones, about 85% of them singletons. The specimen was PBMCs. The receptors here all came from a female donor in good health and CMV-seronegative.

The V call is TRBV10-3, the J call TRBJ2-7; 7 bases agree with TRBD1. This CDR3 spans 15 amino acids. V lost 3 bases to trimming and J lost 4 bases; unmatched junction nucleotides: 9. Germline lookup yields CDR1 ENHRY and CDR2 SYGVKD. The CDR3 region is CAISDETGALYEQYF. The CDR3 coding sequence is TGTGCCATCAGTGATGAAACAGGGGCTTTATACGAGCAGTACTTC.

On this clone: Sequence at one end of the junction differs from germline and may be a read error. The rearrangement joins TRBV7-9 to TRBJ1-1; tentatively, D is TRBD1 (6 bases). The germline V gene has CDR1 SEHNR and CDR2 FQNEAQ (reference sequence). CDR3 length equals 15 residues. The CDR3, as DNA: TGTTCCAGCAGCCTTGCGGGAGGGGGGGGCACTGAAGCTTTCTTT. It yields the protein CSSSLAGGGGTEAFF.

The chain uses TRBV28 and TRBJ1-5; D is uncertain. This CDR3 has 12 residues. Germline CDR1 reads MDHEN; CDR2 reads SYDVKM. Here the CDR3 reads CASVRDNQPQHF. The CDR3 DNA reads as TGTGCTTCGGTAAGAGACAATCAGCCCCAGCATTTT. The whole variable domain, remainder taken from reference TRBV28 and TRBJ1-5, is DVKVTQSSRYLVKRTGEKVFLECVQDMDHENMFWYRQDPGLGLRLIYFSYDVKMKEKGDIPEGYSVSREKKERFSLILESASTNQTSMYLCASVRDNQPQHFGDGTRLSIL.

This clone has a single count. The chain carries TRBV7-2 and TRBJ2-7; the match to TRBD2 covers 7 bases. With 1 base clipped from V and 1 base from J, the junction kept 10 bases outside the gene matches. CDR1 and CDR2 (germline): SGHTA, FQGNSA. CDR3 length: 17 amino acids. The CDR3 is CASSLGGGAAQSYEQYF. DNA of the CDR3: TGTGCCAGCAGCTTAGGGGGAGGGGCGGCCCAGTCCTACGAGCAGTACTTC.

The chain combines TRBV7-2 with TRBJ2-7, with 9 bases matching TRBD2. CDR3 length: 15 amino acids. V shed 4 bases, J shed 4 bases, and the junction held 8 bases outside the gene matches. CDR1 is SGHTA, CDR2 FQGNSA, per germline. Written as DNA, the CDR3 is TGTGCCAGCAGCTACGCGGGAGGGCTTGGGTACGAGCAGTACTTC. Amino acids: CASSYAGGLGYEQYF.

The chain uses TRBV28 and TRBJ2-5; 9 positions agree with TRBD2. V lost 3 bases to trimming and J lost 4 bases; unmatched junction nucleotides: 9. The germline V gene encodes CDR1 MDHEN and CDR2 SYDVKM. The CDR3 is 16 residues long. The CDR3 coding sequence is TGTGCCAGCAGTTTGGGTAGCGGGAGTAGTACAGAGACCCAGTACTTC. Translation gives CASSLGSGSSTETQYF.

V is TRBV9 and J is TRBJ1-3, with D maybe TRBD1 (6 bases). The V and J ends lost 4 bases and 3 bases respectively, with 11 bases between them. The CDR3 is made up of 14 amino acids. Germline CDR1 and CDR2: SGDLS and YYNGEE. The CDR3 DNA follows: TGTGCCAGCAGCTCGGGGACAAGTGGAAACACCATATATTTT. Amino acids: CASSSGTSGNTIYF.

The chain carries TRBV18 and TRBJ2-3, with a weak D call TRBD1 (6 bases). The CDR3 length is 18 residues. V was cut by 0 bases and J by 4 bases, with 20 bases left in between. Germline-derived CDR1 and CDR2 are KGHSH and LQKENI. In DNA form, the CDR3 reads TGTGCCAGCTCACCACCGGAACCACAGGGCTGGGGTGCAGATACGCAGTATTTT. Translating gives CASSPPEPQGWGADTQYF.

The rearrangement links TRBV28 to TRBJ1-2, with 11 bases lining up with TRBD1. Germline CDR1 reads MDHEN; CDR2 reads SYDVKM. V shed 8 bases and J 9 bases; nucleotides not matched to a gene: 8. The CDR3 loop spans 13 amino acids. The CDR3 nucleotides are TGTGCCAGCGGACCCCGGGACAGGGGGAGCTACACCTTC. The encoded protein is CASGPRDRGSYTF.

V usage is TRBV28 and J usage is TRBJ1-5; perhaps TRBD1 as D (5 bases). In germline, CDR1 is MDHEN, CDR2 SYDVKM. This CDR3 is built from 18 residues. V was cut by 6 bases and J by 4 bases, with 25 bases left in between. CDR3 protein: CASSPPGDSPIVNQPQHF. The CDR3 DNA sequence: TGTGCCAGCAGCCCGCCTGGGGACTCTCCAATCGTAAATCAGCCCCAGCATTTT.

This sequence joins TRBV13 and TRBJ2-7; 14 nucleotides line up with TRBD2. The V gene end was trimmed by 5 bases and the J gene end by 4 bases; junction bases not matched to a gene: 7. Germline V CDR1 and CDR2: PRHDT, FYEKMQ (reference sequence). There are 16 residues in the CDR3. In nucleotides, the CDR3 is TGTGCCAGCAGCCTTCGGACTAGCGGGAGGACTTACGAGCAGTACTTC. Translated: CASSLRTSGRTYEQYF.

CDR3 sequence (DNA): TGTGCCAGCAGTGAAGCGGCCGGGACAGGGACTTTCTATGGCTACACCTTC. Its translation is CASSEAAGTGTFYGYTF. This chain connects TRBV6-1 to TRBJ1-2; TRBD1 matches at 9 bases. Germline V gene data show CDR1 as MNHNS and CDR2 as SASEGT. Trimming at V came to 0 bases and at J to 4 bases, leaving 9 bases not matched to a gene. The CDR3 extends over 17 amino acids.

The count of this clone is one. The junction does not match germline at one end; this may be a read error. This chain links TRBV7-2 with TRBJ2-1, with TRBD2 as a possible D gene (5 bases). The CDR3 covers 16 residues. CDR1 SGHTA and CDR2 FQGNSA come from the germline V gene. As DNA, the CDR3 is TGTGCCAGCAGTTTAGGAGGACCATCGGTCGGAGGCGAGCAGTTCTTC. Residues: CASSLGGPSVGGEQFF.

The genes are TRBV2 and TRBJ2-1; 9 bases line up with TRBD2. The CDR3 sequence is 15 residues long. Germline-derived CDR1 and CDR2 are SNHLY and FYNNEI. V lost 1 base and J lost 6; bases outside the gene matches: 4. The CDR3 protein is CASSEVASGVNEQFF. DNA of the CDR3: TGTGCCAGCAGTGAAGTGGCTAGCGGGGTCAATGAGCAGTTCTTC.

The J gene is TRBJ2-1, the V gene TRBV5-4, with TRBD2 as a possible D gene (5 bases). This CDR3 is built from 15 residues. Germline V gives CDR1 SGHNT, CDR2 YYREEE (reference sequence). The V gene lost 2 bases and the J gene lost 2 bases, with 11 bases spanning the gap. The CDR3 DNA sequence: TGTGCCAGCAGCTTCCCGGACTCTCCCTACAATGAGCAGTTCTTC. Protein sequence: CASSFPDSPYNEQFF.

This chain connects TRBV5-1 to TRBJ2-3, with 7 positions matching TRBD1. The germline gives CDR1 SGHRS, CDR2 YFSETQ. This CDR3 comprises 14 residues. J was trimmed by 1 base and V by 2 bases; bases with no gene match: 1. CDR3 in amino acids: CASSFGQGTDTQYF. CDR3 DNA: TGCGCCAGCAGCTTCGGACAGGGCACAGATACGCAGTATTTT.

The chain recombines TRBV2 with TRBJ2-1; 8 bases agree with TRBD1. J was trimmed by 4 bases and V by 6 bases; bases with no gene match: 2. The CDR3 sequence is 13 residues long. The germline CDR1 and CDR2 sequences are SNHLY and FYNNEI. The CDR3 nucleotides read TGTGCCAGCAGGGACAGGGAATACAATGAGCAGTTCTTC. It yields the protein CASRDREYNEQFF.

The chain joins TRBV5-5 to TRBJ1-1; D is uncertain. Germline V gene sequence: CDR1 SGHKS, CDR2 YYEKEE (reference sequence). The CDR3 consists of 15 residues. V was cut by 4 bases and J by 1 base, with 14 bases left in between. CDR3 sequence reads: CASSLAGRGNTEAFF. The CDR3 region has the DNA TGTGCCAGCAGCCTGGCCGGGAGAGGGAACACTGAAGCTTTCTTT.

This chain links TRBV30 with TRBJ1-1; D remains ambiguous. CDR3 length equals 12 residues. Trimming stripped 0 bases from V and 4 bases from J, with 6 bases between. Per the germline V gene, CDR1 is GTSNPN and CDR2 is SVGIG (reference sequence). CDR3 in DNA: TGTGCCTGGAGTGTATCGGGCACTGAAGCTTTCTTT. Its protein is CAWSVSGTEAFF.

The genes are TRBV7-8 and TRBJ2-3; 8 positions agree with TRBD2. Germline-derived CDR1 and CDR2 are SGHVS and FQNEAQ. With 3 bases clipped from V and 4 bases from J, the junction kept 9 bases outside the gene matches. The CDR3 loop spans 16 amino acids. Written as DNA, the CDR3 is TGTGCCAGCAGCTTCCGTCAGCGGGGGATCGCAGATACGCAGTATTTT. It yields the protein CASSFRQRGIADTQYF.

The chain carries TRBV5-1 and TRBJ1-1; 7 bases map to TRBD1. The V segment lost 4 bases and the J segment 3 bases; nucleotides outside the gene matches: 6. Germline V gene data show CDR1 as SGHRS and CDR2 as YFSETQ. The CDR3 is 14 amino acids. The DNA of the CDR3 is TGCGCCAGCAGCCTTCCAGGGGGTCACACTGAAGCTTTCTTT. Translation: CASSLPGGHTEAFF.

CDR3 in amino acids: CASSDGAGVREQYF. CDR3 DNA sequence: TGTGCCAGCAGTGACGGCGCGGGAGTGAGGGAGCAGTACTTC. The chain employs TRBV2 and TRBJ2-7, with 7 bases that match TRBD2. CDR3 length: 14 residues. The V gene end was trimmed by 3 bases and the J gene end by 7 bases; junction bases not matched to a gene: 9. Germline V CDR1 and CDR2: SNHLY, FYNNEI. The full variable domain, with the rest looked up from reference TRBV2 and TRBJ2-7, is EPEVTQTPSHQVTQMGQEVILRCVPISNHLYFYWYRQILGQKVEFLVSFYNNEISEKSEIFDDQFSVERPDGSNFTLKIRSTKLEDSAMYFCASSDGAGVREQYFGPGTRLTVT.

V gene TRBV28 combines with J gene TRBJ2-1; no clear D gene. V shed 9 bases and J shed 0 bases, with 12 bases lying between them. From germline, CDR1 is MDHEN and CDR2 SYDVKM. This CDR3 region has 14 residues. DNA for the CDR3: TGTGCCAGTTTTACAGTAAACTCCTACAATGAGCAGTTCTTC. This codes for CASFTVNSYNEQFF.

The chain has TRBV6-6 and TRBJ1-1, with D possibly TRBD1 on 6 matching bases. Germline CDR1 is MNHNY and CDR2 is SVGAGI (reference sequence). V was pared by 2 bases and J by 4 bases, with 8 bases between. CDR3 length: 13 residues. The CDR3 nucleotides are TGTGCCAGCAGTTACCAGGGGCCCACTGAAGCTTTCTTT. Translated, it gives CASSYQGPTEAFF.